A selection of T cell receptor beta chains follows, all from one sample in a study of HIV-infected children after antiretroviral therapy interruption. In TCRdb, the 3' RACE reads were re-called with MiXCR into one record per CDR3 protein. The sample carries 35,000 to 50,000 distinct CDR3 sequences, under 8% recorded once. Sequences were derived from CD45RA+ CD4+ T cells from PBMCs, pooled from several time points, sampled from a donor given antiretroviral therapy, either interrupted or continuous. Receptors were obtained from a pool of human donors with HIV. Both conserved end residues are part of each CDR3. The D gene is left open where the match is weak. Where a row states a size, it is once, few, many or the class of an expanded clone; other rows omit it.

abundance	v_gene	d_gene	j_gene	CDR3aa	CDR3nt
many	TRBV6-6	TRBD2	TRBJ2-3	CASSASGQSTDTQYF	TGTGCCAGCAGTGCTAGCGGCCAATCCACAGATACGCAGTATTTT
many	TRBV12-3/TRBV12-4	TRBD1	TRBJ2-7	CASRLAGGSHEQYF	TGTGCCAGCAGACTCGCAGGGGGCAGCCACGAGCAGTACTTC
many	TRBV20-1	TRBD1	TRBJ2-3	CSASGQGRTDTQYF	TGCAGTGCTAGCGGACAGGGACGGACAGATACGCAGTATTTT
many	TRBV20-1	TRBD1	TRBJ1-4	CSATGTGLKKLFF	TGCAGTGCTACCGGGACAGGGTTGAAAAAACTGTTTTTT
.	TRBV20-1	.	TRBJ1-5	CSASRGVGNQPQHF	TGCAGTGCTAGTCGAGGGGTAGGGAATCAGCCCCAGCATTTT
many	TRBV12-3/TRBV12-4	TRBD2	TRBJ2-7	CASSDPSGGAVYEQYF	TGTGCCAGCAGTGACCCAAGCGGGGGGGCTGTATACGAGCAGTACTTC
many	TRBV5-1	TRBD1	TRBJ2-3	CASSSLASTGADTQYF	TGCGCCAGCAGCTCGTTGGCGTCCACAGGGGCAGATACGCAGTATTTT
many	TRBV5-4	.	TRBJ2-1	CASSWDSYNEQFF	TGTGCCAGCAGCTGGGATTCCTACAATGAGCAGTTCTTC
.	TRBV6-2/TRBV6-3	.	TRBJ2-6	CASRVGRHSGANVLTF	TGTGCCAGCAGGGTCGGACGGCACTCTGGGGCCAACGTCCTGACTTTC
many	TRBV4-3	TRBD2	TRBJ2-5	CASSQEGGGYQETQYF	TGCGCCAGCAGCCAAGAGGGCGGGGGGTACCAAGAGACCCAGTACTTC
many	TRBV5-1	.	TRBJ2-7	CASSLGDVGYEQYF	TGCGCCAGCAGCTTGGGGGACGTCGGCTACGAGCAGTACTTC
many	TRBV29-1	.	TRBJ1-4	CSVVGNNEKLFF	TGCAGCGTTGTAGGGAACAATGAAAAACTGTTTTTT
many	TRBV23-1	.	TRBJ1-5	CASSHPRGKDQPQHF	TGCGCCAGCAGTCACCCGCGGGGGAAAGATCAGCCCCAGCATTTT
many	TRBV10-3	.	TRBJ2-7	CAIRKRQDSYEQYF	TGTGCCATCAGAAAACGACAGGACTCCTACGAGCAGTACTTC
few	TRBV5-1	TRBD2	TRBJ2-5	CASSLASSGSQETQYF	TGCGCCAGCAGCTTAGCCAGTAGCGGGAGCCAAGAGACCCAGTACTTC
many	TRBV9	.	TRBJ2-2	CASSPGWSQPTGELFF	TGTGCCAGCAGCCCTGGGTGGTCACAGCCCACCGGGGAGCTGTTTTTT
many	TRBV12-3/TRBV12-4	.	TRBJ1-1	CASSSLTQRAFF	TGTGCCAGCAGTTCGTTGACACAGCGGGCTTTCTTT
.	TRBV28	.	TRBJ2-7	CATNPPDRSSYEQYF	TGTGCCACCAACCCCCCGGACAGAAGCTCCTACGAGCAGTACTTC
few	TRBV21-1	.	TRBJ1-4	CASSKGERTEKLFF	TGTGCCAGCAGCAAAGGGGAGAGAACTGAAAAACTGTTTTTT